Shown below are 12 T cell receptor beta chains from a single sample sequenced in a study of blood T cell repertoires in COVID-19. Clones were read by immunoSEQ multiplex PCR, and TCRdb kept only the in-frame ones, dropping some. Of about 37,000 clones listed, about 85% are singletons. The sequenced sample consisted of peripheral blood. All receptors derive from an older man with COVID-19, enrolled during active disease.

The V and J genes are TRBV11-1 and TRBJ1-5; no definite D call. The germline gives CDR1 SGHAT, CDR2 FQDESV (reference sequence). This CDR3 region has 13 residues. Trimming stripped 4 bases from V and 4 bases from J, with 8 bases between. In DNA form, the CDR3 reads TGTGCCAGCAGCTCAACAAGAAATCAGCCCCAGCATTTT. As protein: CASSSTRNQPQHF.

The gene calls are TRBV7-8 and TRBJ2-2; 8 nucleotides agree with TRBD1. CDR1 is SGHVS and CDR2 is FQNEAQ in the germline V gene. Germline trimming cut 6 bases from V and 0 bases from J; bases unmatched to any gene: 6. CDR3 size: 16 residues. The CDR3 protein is CASRRQGSANTGELFF. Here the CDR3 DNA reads TGTGCCAGCAGGCGACAGGGGTCCGCGAACACCGGGGAGCTGTTTTTT.

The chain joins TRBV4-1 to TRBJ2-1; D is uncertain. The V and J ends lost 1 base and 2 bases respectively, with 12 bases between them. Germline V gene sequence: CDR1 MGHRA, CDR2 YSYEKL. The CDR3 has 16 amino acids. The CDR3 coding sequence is TGCGCCAGCAGCCAAGTAGTTACCCTCACCTACAATGAGCAGTTCTTC. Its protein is CASSQVVTLTYNEQFF.

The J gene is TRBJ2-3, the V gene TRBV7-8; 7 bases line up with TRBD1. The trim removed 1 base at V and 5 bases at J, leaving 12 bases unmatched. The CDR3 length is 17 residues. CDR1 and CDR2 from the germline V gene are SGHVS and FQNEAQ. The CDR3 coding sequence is TGTGCCAGCAGCTTAGAATCCTACAGGGGCGGGTTAGATACGCAGTATTTT. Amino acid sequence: CASSLESYRGGLDTQYF.

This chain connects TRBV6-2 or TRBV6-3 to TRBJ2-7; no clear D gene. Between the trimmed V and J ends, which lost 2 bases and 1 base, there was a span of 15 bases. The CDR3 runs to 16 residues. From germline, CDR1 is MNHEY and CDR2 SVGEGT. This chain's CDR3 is CASSYPPWSGSYEQYF. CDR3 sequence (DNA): TGTGCCAGCAGTTACCCCCCTTGGTCCGGTTCCTACGAGCAGTACTTC.

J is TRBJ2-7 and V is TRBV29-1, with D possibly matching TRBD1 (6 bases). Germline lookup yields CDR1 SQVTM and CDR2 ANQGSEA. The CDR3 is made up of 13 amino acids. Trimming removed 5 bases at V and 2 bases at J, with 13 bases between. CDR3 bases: TGCAGCGTTACCGGGACATCAGCCTACGAGCAGTACTTC. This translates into CSVTGTSAYEQYF.

CDR3 region: CASSQDIDGTALDTQYF. The CDR3 DNA follows: TGTGCCAGCAGCCAAGATATTGACGGGACAGCTTTAGATACGCAGTATTTT. The genes are TRBV4-2 and TRBJ2-3; 7 bases align to TRBD1. Germline-derived CDR1 and CDR2 are LGHNA and YNFKEQ. This CDR3 region has 17 residues. Trimming at V came to 0 bases and at J to 5 bases, leaving 11 bases not matched to a gene.

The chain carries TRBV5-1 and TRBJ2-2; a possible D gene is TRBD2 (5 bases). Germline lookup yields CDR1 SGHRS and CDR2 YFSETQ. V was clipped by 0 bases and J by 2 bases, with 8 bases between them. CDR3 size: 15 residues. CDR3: CASSLDGRNTGELFF. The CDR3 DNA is TGCGCCAGCAGCTTGGATGGGAGAAACACCGGGGAGCTGTTTTTT.

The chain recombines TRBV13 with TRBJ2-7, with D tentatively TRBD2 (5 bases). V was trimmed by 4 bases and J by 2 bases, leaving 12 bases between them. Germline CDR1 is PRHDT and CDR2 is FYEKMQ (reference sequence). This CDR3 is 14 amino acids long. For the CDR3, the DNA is TGTGCCAGCAGCTCACGGGGAAGAACCTACGAGCAGTACTTC. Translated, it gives CASSSRGRTYEQYF.

CDR3 nucleotide sequence: TGCGCCAGCAGCACGGTAGCGGGAGGGACTTCCGGGGAGCTGTTTTTT. Its protein product is CASSTVAGGTSGELFF. V and J are TRBV5-1 and TRBJ2-2; the match to TRBD2 covers 11 bases. Germline lookup yields CDR1 SGHRS and CDR2 YFSETQ. The CDR3 has 16 amino acids. V lost 4 bases to trimming and J lost 6 bases; unmatched junction nucleotides: 8.

In nucleotides, the CDR3 is TGTGCCACCAGTGATTTACGGTCTAGCACAGATACGCAGTATTTT. Its protein is CATSDLRSSTDTQYF. The chain combines TRBV24-1 with TRBJ2-3; D gene unclear. In germline, CDR1 is KGHDR, CDR2 SFDVKD. Trimming shortened V by 1 base and J by 0 bases, and 7 bases separated the two germline ends. This CDR3 contains 15 residues.

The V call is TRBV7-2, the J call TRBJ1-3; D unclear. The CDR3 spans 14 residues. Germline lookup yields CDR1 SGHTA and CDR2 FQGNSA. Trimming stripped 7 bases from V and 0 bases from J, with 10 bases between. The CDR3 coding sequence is TGTGCCAGCACCGTTACCGGCTCTGGAAACACCATATATTTT. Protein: CASTVTGSGNTIYF.